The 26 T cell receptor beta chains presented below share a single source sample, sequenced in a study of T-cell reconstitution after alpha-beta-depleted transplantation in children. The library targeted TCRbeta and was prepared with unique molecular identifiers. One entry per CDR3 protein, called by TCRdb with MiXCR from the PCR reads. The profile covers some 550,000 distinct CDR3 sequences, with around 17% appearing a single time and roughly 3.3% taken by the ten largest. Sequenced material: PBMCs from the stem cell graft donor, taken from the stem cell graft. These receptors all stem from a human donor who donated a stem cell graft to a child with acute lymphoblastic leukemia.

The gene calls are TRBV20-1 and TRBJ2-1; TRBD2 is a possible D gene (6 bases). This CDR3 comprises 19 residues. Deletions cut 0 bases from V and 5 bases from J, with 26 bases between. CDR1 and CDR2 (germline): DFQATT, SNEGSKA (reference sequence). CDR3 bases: TGCAGTGCTAGAGAGAGCCCATTCGGGGGACGCCTATCCCACAATGAGCAGTTCTTC. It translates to CSARESPFGGRLSHNEQFF.

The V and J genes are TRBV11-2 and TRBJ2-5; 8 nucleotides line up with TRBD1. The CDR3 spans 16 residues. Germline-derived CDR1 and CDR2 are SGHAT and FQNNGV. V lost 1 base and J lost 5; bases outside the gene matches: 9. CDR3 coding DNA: TGTGCCAGCAGCTTAGGACAGGGGTCCTTAGAGGAGACCCAGTACTTC. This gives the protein CASSLGQGSLEETQYF.

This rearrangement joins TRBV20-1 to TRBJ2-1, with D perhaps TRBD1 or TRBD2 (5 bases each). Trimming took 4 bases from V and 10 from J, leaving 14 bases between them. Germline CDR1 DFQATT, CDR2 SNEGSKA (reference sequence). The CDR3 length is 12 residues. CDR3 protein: CSANQRDQEQFF. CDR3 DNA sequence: TGCAGTGCTAATCAACGGGACCAAGAGCAGTTCTTC.

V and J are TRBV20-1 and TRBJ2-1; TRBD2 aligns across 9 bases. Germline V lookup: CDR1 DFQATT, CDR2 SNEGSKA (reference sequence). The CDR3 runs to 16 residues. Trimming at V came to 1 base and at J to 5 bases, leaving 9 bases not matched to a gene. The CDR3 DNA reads TGCAGTGCTAGAGGCGGGAGGGCCTTGAAGAACAATGAGCAGTTCTTC. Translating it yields CSARGGRALKNNEQFF.

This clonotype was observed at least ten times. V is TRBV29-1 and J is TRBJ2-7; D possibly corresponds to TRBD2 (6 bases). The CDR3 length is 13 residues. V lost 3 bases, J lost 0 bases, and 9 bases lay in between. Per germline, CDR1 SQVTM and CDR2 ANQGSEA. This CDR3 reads CSVEAGSSYEQYF. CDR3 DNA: TGCAGCGTTGAGGCGGGGTCCTCCTACGAGCAGTACTTC.

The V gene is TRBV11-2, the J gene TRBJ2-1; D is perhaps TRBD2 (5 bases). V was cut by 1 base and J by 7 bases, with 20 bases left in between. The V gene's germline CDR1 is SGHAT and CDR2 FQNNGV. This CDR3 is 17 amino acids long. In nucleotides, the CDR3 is TGTGCCAGCAGCTTAGCCCCCTCGGGTGGGAGTGTGAATGAGCAGTTCTTC. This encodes CASSLAPSGGSVNEQFF. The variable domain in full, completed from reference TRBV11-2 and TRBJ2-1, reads EAGVAQSPRYKIIEKRQSVAFWCNPISGHATLYWYQQILGQGPKLLIQFQNNGVVDDSQLPKDRFSAERLKGVDSTLKIQPAKLEDSAVYLCASSLAPSGGSVNEQFFGPGTRLTVL.

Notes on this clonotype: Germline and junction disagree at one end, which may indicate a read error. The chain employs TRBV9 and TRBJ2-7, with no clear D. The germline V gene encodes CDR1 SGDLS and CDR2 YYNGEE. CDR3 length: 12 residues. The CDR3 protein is CASSSTRFPIHF. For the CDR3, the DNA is TGTGCCAGCAGCTCCACCAGGTTCCCCATCCACTTC. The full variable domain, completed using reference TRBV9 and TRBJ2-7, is DSGVTQTPKHLITATGQRVTLRCSPRSGDLSVYWYQQSLDQGLQFLIQYYNGEERAKGNILERFSAQQFPDLHSELNLSSLELGDSALYFCASSSTRFPIHFGPGTRLTVT.

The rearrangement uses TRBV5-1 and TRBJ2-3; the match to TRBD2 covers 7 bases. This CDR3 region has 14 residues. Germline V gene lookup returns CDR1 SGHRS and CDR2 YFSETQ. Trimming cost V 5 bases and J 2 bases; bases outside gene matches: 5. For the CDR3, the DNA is TGCGCCAGCAGATCCGCGGGGGTCACAGATACGCAGTATTTT. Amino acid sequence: CASRSAGVTDTQYF.

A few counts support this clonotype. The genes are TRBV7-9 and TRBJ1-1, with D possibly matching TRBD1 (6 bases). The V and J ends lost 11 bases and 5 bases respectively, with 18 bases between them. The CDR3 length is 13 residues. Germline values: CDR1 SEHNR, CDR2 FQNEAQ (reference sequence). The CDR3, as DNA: TGTGCCGGTGGACAGACCTTAGGGACTGAAGCTTTCTTT. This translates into CAGGQTLGTEAFF.

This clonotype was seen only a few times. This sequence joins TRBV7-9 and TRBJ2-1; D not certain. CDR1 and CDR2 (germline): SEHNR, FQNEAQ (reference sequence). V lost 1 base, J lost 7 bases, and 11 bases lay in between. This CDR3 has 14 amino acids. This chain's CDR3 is CASSLGQPGNEQFF. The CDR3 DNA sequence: TGTGCCAGCAGCTTAGGCCAGCCCGGGAATGAGCAGTTCTTC.

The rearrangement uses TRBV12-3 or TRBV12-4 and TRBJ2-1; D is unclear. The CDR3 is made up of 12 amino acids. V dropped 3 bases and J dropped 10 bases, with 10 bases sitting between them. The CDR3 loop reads CASSFEAAEQFF. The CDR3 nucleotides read TGTGCCAGCAGTTTTGAGGCAGCGGAGCAGTTCTTC.

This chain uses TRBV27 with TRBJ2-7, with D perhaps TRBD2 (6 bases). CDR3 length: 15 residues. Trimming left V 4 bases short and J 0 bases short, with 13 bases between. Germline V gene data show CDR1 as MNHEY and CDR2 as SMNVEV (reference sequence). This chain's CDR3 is CASSSRDSGSYEQYF. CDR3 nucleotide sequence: TGTGCCAGCAGTTCCCGGGACTCAGGCTCCTACGAGCAGTACTTC.

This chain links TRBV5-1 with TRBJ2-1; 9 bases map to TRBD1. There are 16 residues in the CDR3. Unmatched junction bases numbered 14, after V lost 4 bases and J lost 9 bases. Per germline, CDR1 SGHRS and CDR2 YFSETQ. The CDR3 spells CASSLSSGQGRGEQFF. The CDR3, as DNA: TGCGCCAGCAGCCTATCTTCGGGACAGGGTAGAGGTGAGCAGTTCTTC.

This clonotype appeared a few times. The CDR3 coding sequence is TGTGCCAGCGGCTCAGGGCTTTCCTACGAGCAGTACTTC. It is translated as CASGSGLSYEQYF. The chain links TRBV12-3 or TRBV12-4 to TRBJ2-7, with D possibly being TRBD1 (5 bases). V shed 8 bases and J shed 1 base, with 12 bases lying between them. This CDR3 region has 13 residues.

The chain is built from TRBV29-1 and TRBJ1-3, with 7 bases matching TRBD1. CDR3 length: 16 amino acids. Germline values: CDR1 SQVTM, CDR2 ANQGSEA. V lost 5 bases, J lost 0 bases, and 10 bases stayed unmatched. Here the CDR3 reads CSVLSTGQLSGNTIYF. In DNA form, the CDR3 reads TGCAGCGTTCTTTCAACGGGACAGCTCTCTGGAAACACCATATATTTT. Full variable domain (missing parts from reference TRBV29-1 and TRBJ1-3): SAVISQKPSRDICQRGTSLTIQCQVDSQVTMMFWYRQQPGQSLTLIATANQGSEATYESGFVIDKFPISRPNLTFSTLTVSNMSPEDSSIYLCSVLSTGQLSGNTIYFGEGSWLTVV.

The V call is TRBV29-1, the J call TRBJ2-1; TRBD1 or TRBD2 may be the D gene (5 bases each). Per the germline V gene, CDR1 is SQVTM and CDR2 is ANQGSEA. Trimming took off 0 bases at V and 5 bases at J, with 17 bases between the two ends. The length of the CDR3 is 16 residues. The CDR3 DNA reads TGCAGCGTTGAAGATCAGGGACCACACCTTCACAATGAGCAGTTCTTC. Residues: CSVEDQGPHLHNEQFF.

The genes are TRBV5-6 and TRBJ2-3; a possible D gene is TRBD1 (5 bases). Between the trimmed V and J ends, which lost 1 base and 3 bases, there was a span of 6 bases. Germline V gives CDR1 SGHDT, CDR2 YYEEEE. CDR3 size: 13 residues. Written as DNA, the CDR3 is TGTGCCAGCAGCTTGCCAGGGACAGATACGCAGTATTTT. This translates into CASSLPGTDTQYF.

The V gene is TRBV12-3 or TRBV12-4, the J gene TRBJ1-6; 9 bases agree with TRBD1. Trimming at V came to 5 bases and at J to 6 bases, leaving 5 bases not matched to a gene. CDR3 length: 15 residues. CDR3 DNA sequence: TGTGCCAGCAGTGCACAGGGGGCTGGTAATTCACCCCTCCACTTT. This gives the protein CASSAQGAGNSPLHF.

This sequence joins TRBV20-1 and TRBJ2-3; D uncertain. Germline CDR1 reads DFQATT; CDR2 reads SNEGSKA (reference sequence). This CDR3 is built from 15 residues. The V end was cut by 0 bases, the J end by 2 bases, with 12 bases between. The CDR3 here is CSARDRKGNTDTQYF. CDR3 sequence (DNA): TGCAGTGCTAGAGATCGTAAAGGGAACACAGATACGCAGTATTTT.

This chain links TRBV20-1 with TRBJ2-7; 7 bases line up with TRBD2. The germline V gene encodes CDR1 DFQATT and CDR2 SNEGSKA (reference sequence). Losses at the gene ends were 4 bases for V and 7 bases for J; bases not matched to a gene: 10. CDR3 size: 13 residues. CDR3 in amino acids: CSATRQRDREQYF. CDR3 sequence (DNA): TGCAGTGCTACCCGGCAGCGGGATCGTGAGCAGTACTTC.

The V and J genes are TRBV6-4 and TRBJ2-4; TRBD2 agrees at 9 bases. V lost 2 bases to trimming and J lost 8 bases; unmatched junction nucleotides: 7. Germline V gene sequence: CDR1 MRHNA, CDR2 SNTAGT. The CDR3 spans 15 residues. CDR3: CASSDGGRAGDIQYF. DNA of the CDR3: TGTGCCAGCAGTGACGGCGGGAGGGCCGGCGACATTCAGTACTTC.

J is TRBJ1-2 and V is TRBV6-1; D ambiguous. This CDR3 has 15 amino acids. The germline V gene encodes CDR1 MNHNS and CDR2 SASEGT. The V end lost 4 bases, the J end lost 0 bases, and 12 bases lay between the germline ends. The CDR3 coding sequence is TGTGCCAGCAGTGGGACTGGTTTGGCTAACTATGGCTACACCTTC. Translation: CASSGTGLANYGYTF.

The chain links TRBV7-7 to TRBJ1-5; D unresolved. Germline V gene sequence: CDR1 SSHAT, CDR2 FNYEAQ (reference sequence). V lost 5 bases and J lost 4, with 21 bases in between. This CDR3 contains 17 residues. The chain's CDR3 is CASSTPGPKIGNQPQHF. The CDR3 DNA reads TGTGCCAGCAGCACACCCGGGCCCAAGATAGGAAATCAGCCCCAGCATTTT.

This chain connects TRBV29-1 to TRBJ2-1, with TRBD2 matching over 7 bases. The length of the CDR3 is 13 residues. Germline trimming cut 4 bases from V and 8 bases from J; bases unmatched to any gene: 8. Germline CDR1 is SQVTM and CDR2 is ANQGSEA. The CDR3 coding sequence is TGCAGCGTTGCGCCCGGACTAGACCATGAGCAGTTCTTC. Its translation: CSVAPGLDHEQFF.

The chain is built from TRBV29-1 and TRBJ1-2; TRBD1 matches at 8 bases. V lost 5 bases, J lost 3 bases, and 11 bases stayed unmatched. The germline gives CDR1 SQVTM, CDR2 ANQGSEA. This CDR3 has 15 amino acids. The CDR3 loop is CSVRGQGARDYGYTF. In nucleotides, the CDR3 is TGCAGCGTTCGCGGCCAGGGGGCGCGGGACTATGGCTACACCTTC. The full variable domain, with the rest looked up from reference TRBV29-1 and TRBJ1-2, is SAVISQKPSRDICQRGTSLTIQCQVDSQVTMMFWYRQQPGQSLTLIATANQGSEATYESGFVIDKFPISRPNLTFSTLTVSNMSPEDSSIYLCSVRGQGARDYGYTFGSGTRLTVV.

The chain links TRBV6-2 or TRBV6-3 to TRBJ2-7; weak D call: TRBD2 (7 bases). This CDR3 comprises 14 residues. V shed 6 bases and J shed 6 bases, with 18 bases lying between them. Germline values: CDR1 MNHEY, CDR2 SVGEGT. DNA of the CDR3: TGTGCCAGCAGGGGCGCGGGGGAAGGGGGCGAGCAGTACTTC. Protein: CASRGAGEGGEQYF.